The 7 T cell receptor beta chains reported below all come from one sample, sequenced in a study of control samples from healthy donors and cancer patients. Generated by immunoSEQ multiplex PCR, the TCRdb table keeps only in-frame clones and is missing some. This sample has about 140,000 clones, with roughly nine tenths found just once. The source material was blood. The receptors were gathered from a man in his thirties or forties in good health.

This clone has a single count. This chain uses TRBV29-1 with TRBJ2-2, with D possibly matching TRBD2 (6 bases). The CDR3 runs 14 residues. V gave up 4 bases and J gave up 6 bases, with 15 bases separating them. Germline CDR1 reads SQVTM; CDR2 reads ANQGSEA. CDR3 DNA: TGCAGCGTTGCATTTGGGGGGTTATCCGGGGAGCTGTTTTTT. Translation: CSVAFGGLSGELFF.

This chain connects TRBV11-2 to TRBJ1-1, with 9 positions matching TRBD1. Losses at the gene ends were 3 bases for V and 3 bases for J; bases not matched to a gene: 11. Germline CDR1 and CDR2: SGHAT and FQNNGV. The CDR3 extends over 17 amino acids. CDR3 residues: CASSLGWDRDQDTEAFF. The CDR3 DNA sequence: TGTGCCAGCAGCTTGGGATGGGACAGGGACCAAGACACTGAAGCTTTCTTT.

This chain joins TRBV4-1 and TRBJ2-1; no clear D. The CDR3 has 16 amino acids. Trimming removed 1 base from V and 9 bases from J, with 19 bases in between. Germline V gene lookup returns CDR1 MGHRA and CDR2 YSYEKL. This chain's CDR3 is CASSQVEASQTTEQFF. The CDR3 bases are TGCGCCAGCAGCCAAGTGGAAGCGTCCCAAACCACTGAGCAGTTCTTC.

CDR3 sequence reads: CASIPTGPGGPGYTF. Written as DNA, the CDR3 is TGTGCCAGCATCCCGACAGGACCCGGGGGGCCTGGCTACACCTTC. The chain recombines TRBV6-2 or TRBV6-3 with TRBJ1-2; D possibly corresponds to TRBD1 (6 bases). Per the germline V gene, CDR1 is MNHEY and CDR2 is SVGEGT. This CDR3 is built from 15 residues. Trimming took off 7 bases at V and 7 bases at J, with 22 bases between the two ends.

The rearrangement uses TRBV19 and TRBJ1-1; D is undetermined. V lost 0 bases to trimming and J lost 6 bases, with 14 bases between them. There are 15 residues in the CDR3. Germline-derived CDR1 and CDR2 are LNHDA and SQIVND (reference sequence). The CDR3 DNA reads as TGTGCCAGTAGTATAGACAACAGAAGGACGGCTGAAGCTTTCTTT. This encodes CASSIDNRRTAEAFF.

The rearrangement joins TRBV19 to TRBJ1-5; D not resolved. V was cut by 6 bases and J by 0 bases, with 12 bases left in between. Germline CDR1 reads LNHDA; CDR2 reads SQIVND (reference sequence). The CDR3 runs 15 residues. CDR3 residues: CASRPQEYSNQPQHF. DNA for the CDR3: TGTGCCAGTAGACCCCAGGAATATAGCAATCAGCCCCAGCATTTT. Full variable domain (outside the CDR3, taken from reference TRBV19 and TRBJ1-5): DGGITQSPKYLFRKEGQNVTLSCEQNLNHDAMYWYRQDPGQGLRLIYYSQIVNDFQKGDIAEGYSVSREKKESFPLTVTSAQKNPTAFYLCASRPQEYSNQPQHFGDGTRLSIL.

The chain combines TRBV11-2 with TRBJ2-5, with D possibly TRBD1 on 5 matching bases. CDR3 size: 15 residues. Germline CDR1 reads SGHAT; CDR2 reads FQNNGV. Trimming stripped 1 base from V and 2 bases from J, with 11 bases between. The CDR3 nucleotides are TGTGCCAGCAGCTTAGCGTCAGGGTCACAAGAGACCCAGTACTTC. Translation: CASSLASGSQETQYF.